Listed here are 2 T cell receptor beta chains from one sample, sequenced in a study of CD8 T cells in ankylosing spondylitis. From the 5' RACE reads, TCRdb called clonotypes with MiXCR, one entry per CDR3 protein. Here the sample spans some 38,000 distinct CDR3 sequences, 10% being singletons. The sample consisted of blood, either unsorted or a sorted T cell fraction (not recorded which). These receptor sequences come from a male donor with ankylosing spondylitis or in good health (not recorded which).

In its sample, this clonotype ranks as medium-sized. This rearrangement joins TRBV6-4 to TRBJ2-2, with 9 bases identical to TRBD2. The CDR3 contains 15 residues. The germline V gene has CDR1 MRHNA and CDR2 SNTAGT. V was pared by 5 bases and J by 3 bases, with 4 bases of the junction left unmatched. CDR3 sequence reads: CASSPAGGDTGELFF. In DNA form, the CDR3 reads TGTGCCAGCAGTCCCGCGGGAGGGGACACCGGGGAGCTGTTTTTT.

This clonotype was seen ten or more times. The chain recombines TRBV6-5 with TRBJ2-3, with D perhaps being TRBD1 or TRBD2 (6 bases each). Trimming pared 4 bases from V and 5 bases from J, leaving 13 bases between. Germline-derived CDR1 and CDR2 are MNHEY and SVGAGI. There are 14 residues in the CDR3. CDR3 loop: CASSSWGALDTQYF. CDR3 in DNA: TGTGCCAGCAGTTCATGGGGGGCTTTAGATACGCAGTATTTT.